The present T cell receptor beta chain was sequenced within a study of coeliac disease. TCRdb's table, derived via immunoSEQ multiplex PCR, lists solely in-frame clones and lacks some. Counted here are about 3,000 clones, roughly 65% occurring once; the ten biggest clones make up roughly 17%. Findings and caveats of the study: In active celiac disease, intraepithelial and lamina propria TRB and TRG repertoires were less clonal than controls. Published gliadin-specific TRB sequences appeared in about 45% of the 18 coeliac samples, 1 of 6 controls. Largely private TRB repertoires meant most sequences were sample-unique.

One frozen approximately 550,000-cell aliquot per fraction was sequenced. Turning to this clone: Its antigen remains unidentified.

The CDR3 runs to 12 residues. After removal of 5 bases from V and 4 bases from J, the junction contained 4 bases not matched to a gene. Germline V lookup: CDR1 GTSNPN, CDR2 SVGIG (reference sequence). The source is a woman aged 45-59 years without celiac disease. Sequenced: lymphocytes from the gut lamina propria. The J gene is TRBJ1-1, the V gene TRBV30; 7 nucleotides agree with TRBD1. The DNA of the CDR3 is TGTGCCTGGGGACAGGTCGGCACTGAAGCTTTCTTT. It is translated as CAWGQVGTEAFF.